The entry that follows covers one T cell receptor (beta chain) sequence. Its antigen is unknown. Single TCR cDNA molecules each had their own unique molecular identifier. Using its own MiXCR run on the 5' RACE reads, TCRdb lists one record per CDR3 protein. The data contain tens of thousands of distinct CDR3 sequences, around 19% of them seen just once; the ten biggest clones take up 20% to 25%. As for time point: blood at routine non-recurrence follow-up after resection. From tumor, nontumor lung or frozen PBMC, whole RNA was taken unsorted for sequencing. The data were taken from a study of spatial heterogeneity in lung cancer. Study-wide context: Alpha-chain sequences were consistently detected less often than beta-chain sequences. Regarding the study as a whole: Ubiquitous expanded tumor TCRs were seen in blood more at resection than at follow-up.

With 6 bases clipped from V and 2 bases from J, the junction kept 2 bases outside the gene matches. The CDR3 covers 14 residues. Germline V gives CDR1 MNHEY, CDR2 SMNVEV (reference sequence). This sequence joins TRBV27 and TRBJ2-1, with 9 bases lining up with TRBD2. This TCR was recovered from a male donor with early-stage non-small cell lung cancer. Sequenced material: PBMCs, taken at follow-up. CDR3 in DNA: TGTGCCAGCAGCACTAGCGGGCCCTACAATGAGCAGTTCTTC. It encodes CASSTSGPYNEQFF.